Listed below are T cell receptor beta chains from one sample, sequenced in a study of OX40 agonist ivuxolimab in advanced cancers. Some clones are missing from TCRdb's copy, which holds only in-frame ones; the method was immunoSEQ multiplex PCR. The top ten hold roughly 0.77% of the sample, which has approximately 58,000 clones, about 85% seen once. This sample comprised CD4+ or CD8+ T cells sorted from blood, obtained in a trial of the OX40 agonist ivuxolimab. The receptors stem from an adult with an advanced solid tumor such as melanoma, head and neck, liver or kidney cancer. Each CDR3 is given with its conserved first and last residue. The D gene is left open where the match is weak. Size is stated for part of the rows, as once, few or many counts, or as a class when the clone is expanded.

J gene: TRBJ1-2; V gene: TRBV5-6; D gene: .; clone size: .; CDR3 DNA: TGTGCCAGCAGCCCGGACGGGGGCGCTTTCTCTGGCTACACCTTC; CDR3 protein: CASSPDGGAFSGYTF
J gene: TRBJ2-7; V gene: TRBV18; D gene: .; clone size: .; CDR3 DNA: TGTGCCAGCTCACCAGGGGCTAGCTTTTCCTACGAGCAGTACTTC; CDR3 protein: CASSPGASFSYEQYF
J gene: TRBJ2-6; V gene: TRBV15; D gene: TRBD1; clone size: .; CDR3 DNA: TGTGCCACCAGCAGAACGACAGGGGCGGCCGGGGCCAACGTCCTGACTTTC; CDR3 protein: CATSRTTGAAGANVLTF
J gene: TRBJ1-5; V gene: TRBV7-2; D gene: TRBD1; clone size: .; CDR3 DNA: TGTGCCAGCAGCTCGACAGGGGGCAATCAGCCCCAGCATTTT; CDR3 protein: CASSSTGGNQPQHF
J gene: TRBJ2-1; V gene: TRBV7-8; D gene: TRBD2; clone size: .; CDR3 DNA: TGTGCCAGCAGCTCGGGGCTAGCGGGACTTTACAATGAGCAGTTCTTC; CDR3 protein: CASSSGLAGLYNEQFF
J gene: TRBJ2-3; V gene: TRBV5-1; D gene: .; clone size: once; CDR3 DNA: TGCGCCAGCACCCGGGCTTCCTCCTCCCCAGATACGCAGTATTTT; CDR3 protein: CASTRASSSPDTQYF
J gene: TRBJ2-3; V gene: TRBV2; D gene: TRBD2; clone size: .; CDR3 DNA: TGTGCCAGCAGTACTAGCGGGAATTGGGATACGCAGTATTTT; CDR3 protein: CASSTSGNWDTQYF
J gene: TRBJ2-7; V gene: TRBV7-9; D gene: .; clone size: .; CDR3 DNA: TGTGCCAGCAGCTTAGACCCATTAGCCTACGAGCAGTACTTC; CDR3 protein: CASSLDPLAYEQYF
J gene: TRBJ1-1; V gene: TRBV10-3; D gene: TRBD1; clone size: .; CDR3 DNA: TGTGCCACCCTTGCTTCGACAGGGATGAGTGAAGCTTTCTTT; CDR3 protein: CATLASTGMSEAFF
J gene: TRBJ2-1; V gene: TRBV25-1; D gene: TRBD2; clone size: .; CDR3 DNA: TGTGCCAGCAATGATCTAGCGGCGACCAATGAGCAGTTCTTC; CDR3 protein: CASNDLAATNEQFF
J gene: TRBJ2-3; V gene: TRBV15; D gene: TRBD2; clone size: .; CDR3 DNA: TGTGCCACCAGCAAAAGGAGAGGGACTAACACAGATACGCAGTATTTT; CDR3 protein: CATSKRRGTNTDTQYF
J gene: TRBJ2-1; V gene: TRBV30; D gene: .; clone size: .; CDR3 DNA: TGTGCCTGGAGTGCACGAACCAATGAGCAGTTCTTC; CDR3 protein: CAWSARTNEQFF
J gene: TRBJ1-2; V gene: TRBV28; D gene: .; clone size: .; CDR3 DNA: TGTGCCAGCAGTTTATTCCCGGACTATGGCTACACCTTC; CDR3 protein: CASSLFPDYGYTF
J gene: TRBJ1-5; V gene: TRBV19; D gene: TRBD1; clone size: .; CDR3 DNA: TGTGCCAGTAGTATAGGGGCGACAGGGGATCTTAATAGCAATCAGCCCCAGCATTTT; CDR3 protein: CASSIGATGDLNSNQPQHF
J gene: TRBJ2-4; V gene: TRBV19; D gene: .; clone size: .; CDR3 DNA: TGTGCCAGTAGTATAGTTGCGGCAGCCAAAAACATTCAGTACTTC; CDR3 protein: CASSIVAAAKNIQYF
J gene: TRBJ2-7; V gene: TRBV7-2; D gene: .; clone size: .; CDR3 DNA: TGTGCCAGCAGCGTACCTGTAAGCCCCTACGAGCAGTACTTC; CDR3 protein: CASSVPVSPYEQYF
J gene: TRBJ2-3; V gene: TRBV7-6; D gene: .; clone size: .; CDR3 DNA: TGTGCCAGCAGCTTAGACTTGCGTGATACGCAGTATTTT; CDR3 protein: CASSLDLRDTQYF
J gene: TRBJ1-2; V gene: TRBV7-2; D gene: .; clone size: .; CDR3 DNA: TGTGCCAGCAGCTTAGCGCTGCAGCTCTATGGCTACACCTTC; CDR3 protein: CASSLALQLYGYTF
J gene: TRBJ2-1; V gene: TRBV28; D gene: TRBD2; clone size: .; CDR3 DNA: TGTGCCAGCAGTTTATCCCTAGCGGGAGGCAATGAGCAGTTCTTC; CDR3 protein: CASSLSLAGGNEQFF
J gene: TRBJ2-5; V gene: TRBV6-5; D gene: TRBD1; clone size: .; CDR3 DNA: TGTGCCAGCACCCGGGACAGGGGGCTTGAGACCCAGTACTTC; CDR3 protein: CASTRDRGLETQYF
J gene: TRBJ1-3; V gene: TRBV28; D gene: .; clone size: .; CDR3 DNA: TGTGCCAGCAGCCTTCAGGGAATTGTAAACACCATATATTTT; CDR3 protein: CASSLQGIVNTIYF
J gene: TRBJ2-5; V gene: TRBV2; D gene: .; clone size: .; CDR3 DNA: TGTGCCAGCAGTGAAGGCCTTGCGGAGACCCAGTACTTC; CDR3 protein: CASSEGLAETQYF
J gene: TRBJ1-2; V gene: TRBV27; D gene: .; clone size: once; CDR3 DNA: TGTGCCAGCAGTTTACGTCCCTTGGTGGAGTATGGCTACACCTTC; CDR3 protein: CASSLRPLVEYGYTF
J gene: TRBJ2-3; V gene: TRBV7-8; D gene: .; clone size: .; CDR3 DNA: TGTGCCAGCAGCTTAGTTGGGGTGGGGGATACGCAGTATTTT; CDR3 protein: CASSLVGVGDTQYF